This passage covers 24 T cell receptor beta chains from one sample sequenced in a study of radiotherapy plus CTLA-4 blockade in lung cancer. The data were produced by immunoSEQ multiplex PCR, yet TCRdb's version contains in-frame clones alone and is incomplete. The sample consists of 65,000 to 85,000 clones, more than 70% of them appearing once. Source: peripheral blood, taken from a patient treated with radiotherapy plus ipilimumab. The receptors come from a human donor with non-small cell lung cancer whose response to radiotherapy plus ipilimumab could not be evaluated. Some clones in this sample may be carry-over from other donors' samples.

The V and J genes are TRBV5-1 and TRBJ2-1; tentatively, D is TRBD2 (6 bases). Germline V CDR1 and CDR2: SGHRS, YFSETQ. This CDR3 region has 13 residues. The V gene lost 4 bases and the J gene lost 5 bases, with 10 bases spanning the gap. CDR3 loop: CASSRGAHNEQFF. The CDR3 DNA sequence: TGCGCCAGCAGCCGCGGGGCCCACAATGAGCAGTTCTTC.

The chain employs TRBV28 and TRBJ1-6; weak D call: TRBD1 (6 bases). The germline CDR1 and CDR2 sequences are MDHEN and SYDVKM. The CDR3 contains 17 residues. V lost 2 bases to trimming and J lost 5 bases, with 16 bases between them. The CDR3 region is CASSLIAPGGHNSPLHF. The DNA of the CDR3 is TGTGCCAGCAGTTTAATCGCCCCCGGGGGGCATAATTCACCCCTCCACTTT.

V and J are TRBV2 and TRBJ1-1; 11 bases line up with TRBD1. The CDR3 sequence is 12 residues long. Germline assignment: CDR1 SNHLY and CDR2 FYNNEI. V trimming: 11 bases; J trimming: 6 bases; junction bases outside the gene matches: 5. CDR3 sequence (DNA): TGTGCCGGACAGGGGGCGGGGGCTGAAGCTTTCTTT. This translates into CAGQGAGAEAFF.

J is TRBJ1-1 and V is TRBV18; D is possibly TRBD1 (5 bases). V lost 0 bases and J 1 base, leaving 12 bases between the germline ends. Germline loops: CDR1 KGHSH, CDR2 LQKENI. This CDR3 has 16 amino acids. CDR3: CASSPPSGRGNTEAFF. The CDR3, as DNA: TGTGCCAGCTCACCACCGTCGGGGAGGGGGAACACTGAAGCTTTCTTT. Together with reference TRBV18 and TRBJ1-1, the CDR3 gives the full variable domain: NAGVMQNPRHLVRRRGQEARLRCSPMKGHSHVYWYRQLPEEGLKFMVYLQKENIIDESGMPKERFSAEFPKEGPSILRIQQVVRGDSAAYFCASSPPSGRGNTEAFFGQGTRLTVV.

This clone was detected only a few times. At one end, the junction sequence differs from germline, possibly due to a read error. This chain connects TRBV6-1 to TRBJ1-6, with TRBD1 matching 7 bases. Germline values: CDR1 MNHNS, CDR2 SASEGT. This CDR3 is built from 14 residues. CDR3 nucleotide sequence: TGTGCCAGCAGTGAAGCGGTTCGACCGGGACAGCAGAACTTT. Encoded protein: CASSEAVRPGQQNF.

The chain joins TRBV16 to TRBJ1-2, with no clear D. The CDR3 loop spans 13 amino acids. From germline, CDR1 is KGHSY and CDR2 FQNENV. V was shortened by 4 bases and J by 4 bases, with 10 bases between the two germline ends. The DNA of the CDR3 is TGTGCCAGCAGCCCTTCAGACTCCTATGGCTACACCTTC. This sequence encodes CASSPSDSYGYTF.

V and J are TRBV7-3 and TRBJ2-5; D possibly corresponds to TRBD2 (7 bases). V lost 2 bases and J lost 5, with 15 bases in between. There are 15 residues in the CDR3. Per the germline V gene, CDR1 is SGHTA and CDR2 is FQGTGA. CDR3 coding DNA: TGTGCCAGCAGCTTAGACGGGGGGCTAGGCGAGACCCAGTACTTC. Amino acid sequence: CASSLDGGLGETQYF.

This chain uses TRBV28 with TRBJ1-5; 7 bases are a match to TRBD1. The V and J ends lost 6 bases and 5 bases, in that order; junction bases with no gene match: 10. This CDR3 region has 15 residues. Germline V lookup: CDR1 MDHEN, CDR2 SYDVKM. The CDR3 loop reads CASSHDREGDQPQHF. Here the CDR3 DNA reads TGTGCCAGCAGCCACGACAGGGAAGGGGATCAGCCCCAGCATTTT.

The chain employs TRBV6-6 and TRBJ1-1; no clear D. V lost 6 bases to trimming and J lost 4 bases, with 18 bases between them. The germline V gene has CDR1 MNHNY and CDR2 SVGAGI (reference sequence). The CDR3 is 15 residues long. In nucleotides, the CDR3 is TGTGCCAGCAGCCCAGTACAGACGGGGAGCACTGAAGCTTTCTTT. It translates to CASSPVQTGSTEAFF.

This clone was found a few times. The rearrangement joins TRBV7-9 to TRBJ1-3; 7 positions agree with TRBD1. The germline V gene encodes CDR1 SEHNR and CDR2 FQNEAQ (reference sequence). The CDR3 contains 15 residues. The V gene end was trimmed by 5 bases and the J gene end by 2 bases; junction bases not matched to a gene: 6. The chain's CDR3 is CASSRGQGAGNTIYF. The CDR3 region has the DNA TGTGCCAGCAGCCGAGGGCAGGGGGCTGGAAACACCATATATTTT.

CDR3 protein: CASSYGGRGTGELFF. In nucleotides, the CDR3 is TGTGCCAGCAGTTACGGGGGCAGGGGGACCGGGGAGCTGTTTTTT. The chain carries TRBV6-5 and TRBJ2-2, with 7 bases that match TRBD1. This CDR3 spans 15 amino acids. Germline V gene sequence: CDR1 MNHEY, CDR2 SVGAGI. J lost 5 bases, V lost 2 bases, and 5 bases had no gene match.

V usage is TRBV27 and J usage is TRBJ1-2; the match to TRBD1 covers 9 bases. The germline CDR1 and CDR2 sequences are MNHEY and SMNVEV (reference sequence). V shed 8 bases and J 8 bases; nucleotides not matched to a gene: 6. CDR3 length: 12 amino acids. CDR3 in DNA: TGTGCCAGCGCCGGACAGGGGCCCGGCTACACCTTC. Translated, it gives CASAGQGPGYTF.

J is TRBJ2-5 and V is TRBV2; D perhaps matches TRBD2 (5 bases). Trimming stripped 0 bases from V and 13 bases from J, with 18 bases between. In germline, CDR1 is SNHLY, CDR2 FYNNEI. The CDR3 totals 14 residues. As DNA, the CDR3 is TGTGCCAGCAGTGAAGCGCTGGTAGAGCGGCAGAGGTACTTC. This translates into CASSEALVERQRYF.

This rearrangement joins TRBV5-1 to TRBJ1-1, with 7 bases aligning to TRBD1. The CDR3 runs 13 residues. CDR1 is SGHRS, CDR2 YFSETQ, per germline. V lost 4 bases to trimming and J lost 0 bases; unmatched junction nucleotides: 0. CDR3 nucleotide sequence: TGCGCCAGCAGCGGGACAGTGAACACTGAAGCTTTCTTT. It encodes CASSGTVNTEAFF.

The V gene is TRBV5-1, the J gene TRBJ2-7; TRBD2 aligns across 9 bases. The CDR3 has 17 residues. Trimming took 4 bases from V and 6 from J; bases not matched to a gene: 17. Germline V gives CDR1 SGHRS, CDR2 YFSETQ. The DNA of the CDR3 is TGCGCCAGCAGCCGGGGCGGGGGGGCAGCCCGGCTGGGCGAGCAGTACTTC. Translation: CASSRGGGAARLGEQYF.

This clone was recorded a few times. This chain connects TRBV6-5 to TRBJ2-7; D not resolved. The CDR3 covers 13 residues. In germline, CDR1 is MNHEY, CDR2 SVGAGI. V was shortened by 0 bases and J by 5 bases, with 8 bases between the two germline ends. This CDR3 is CASSYSRENEQYF. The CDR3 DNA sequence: TGTGCCAGCAGTTACTCGAGAGAGAACGAGCAGTACTTC.

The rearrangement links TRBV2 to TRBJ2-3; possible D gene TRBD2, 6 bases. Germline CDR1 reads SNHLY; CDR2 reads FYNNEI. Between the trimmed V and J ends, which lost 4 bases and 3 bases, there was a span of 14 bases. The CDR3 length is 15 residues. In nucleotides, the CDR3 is TGTGCCAGCAGTGCCCCTACAGGAGGGACAGATACGCAGTATTTT. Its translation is CASSAPTGGTDTQYF.

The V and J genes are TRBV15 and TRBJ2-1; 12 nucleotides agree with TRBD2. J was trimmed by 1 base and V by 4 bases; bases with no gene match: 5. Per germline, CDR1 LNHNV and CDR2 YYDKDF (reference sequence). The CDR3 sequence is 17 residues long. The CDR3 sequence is CATSTLAGGRSYNEQFF. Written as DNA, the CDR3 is TGTGCCACCAGCACCCTAGCGGGGGGGAGGTCCTACAATGAGCAGTTCTTC. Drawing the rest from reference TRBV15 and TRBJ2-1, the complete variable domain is DAMVIQNPRYQVTQFGKPVTLSCSQTLNHNVMYWYQQKSSQAPKLLFHYYDKDFNNEADTPDNFQSRRPNTSFCFLDIRSPGLGDTAMYLCATSTLAGGRSYNEQFFGPGTRLTVL.

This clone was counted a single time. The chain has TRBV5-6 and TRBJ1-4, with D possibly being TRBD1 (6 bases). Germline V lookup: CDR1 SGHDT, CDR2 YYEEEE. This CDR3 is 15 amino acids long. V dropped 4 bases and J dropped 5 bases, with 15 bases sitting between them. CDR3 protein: CASSGPGQENEKLFF. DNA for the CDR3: TGTGCCAGCAGCGGGCCGGGACAAGAAAATGAAAAACTGTTTTTT.

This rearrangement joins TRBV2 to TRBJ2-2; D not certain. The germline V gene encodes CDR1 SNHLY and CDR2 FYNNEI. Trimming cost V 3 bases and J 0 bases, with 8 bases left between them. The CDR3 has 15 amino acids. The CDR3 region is CASSDQVANTGELFF. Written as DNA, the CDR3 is TGTGCCAGCAGTGACCAGGTCGCGAACACCGGGGAGCTGTTTTTT. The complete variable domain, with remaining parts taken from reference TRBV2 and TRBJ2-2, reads EPEVTQTPSHQVTQMGQEVILRCVPISNHLYFYWYRQILGQKVEFLVSFYNNEISEKSEIFDDQFSVERPDGSNFTLKIRSTKLEDSAMYFCASSDQVANTGELFFGEGSRLTVL.

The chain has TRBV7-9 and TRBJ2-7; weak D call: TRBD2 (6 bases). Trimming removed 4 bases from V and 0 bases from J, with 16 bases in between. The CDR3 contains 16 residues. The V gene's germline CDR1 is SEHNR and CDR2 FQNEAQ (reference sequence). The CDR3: CASSYGGPRTSYEQYF. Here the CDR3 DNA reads TGTGCCAGCAGCTACGGGGGTCCGCGGACCTCCTACGAGCAGTACTTC.

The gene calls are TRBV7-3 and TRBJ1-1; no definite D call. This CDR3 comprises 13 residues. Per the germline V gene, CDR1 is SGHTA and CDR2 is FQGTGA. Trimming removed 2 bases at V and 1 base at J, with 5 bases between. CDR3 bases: TGTGCCAGCAGCTTACAGGCGAACACTGAAGCTTTCTTT. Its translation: CASSLQANTEAFF.

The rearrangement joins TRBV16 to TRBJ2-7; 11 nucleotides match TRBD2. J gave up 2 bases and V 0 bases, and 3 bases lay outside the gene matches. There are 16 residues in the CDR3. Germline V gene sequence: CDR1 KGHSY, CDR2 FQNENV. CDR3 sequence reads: CASSQSPSGGTYEQYF. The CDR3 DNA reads TGTGCCAGCAGCCAATCGCCTAGCGGGGGGACCTACGAGCAGTACTTC.

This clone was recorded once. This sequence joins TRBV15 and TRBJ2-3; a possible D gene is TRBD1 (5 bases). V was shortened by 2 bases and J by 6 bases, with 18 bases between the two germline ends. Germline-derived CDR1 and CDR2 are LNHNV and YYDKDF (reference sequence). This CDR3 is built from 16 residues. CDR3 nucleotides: TGTGCCACCAGCAGACGAAAGTCATCGACAGTGGATACGCAGTATTTT. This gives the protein CATSRRKSSTVDTQYF.